This TCR beta chain was identified in a study of T cell clonotyping in hematopoietic cell transplantation. Regarding the study as a whole: At the given depth, recipient repertoires were over 95% de novo clonotypes. No sorting was done, leaving CD4 and CD8 contributions mixed.

This clone was detected a few times. Antigen: not known. Clones were read by immunoSEQ multiplex PCR, and TCRdb kept only the in-frame ones, dropping some. This table holds 3,000 to 4,000 clones, about 16% found once. The TCR was taken from a male patient aged 45-59 years who had an allogeneic stem cell transplant from a related donor, so the T cells may come from the graft donor. Some clones in this sample may be carry-over from other donors' samples. This specimen was peripheral blood mononuclear cells, taken 30 days after allogeneic stem cell transplant.

The CDR3: CAWSQNRGYGYTF. Here the CDR3 DNA reads TGTGCCTGGAGTCAGAACAGGGGATATGGCTACACCTTC. The gene calls are TRBV30 and TRBJ1-2, with 7 bases matching TRBD1. The CDR3 totals 13 residues. The germline V gene has CDR1 GTSNPN and CDR2 SVGIG (reference sequence). Trimming at V came to 2 bases and at J to 5 bases, leaving 5 bases not matched to a gene.